This T cell receptor beta chain appears in the sequencing data of a study of cytomegalovirus exposure and HLA in healthy donors. Study-wide results and caveats: The investigators catalogued 150 to 200 TCR beta chains as cytomegalovirus-associated. In vitro testing confirmed three CMV-associated chains as specific for CMV antigens. The study found most TCR sequences rare, yet found some public TCRs in many donors.

The assay was immunoSEQ multiplex PCR, and TCRdb's table has in-frame clones only and misses some. In the table there are 150,000 to 200,000 clones, approximately 86% of which are singletons. As concerns this clone: Its specificity is unknown.

The sample was PBMCs. The clonotype originates from a man under 40 in good health and CMV-seropositive.

CDR3 in amino acids: CASSQEDGSVPLYGYTF. Written as DNA, the CDR3 is TGTGCCAGCAGCCAAGAGGACGGTTCCGTCCCTCTCTATGGCTACACCTTC. The J gene is TRBJ1-2, the V gene TRBV4-2; no firm D call. CDR3 size: 17 residues. Germline values: CDR1 LGHNA, CDR2 YNFKEQ. V shed 0 bases and J shed 4 bases, with 18 bases lying between them.